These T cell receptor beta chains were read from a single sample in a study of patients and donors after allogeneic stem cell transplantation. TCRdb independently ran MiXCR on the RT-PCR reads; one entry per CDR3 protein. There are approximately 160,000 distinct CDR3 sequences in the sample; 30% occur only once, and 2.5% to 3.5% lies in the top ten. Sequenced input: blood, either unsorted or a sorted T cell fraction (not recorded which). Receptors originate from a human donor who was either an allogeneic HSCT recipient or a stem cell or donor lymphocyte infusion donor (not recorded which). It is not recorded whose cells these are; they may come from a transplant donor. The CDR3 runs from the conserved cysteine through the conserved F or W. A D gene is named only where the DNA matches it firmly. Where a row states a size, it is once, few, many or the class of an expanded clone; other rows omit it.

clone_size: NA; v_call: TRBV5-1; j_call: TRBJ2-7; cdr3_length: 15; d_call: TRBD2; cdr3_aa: CASSLGLAGPWEQYF; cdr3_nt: TGCGCCAGCAGCTTGGGCTTAGCGGGACCTTGGGAGCAGTACTTC
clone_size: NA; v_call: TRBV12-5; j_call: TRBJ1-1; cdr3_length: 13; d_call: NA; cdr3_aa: CASVWYGGAEAFF; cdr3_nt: TGTGCTAGTGTCTGGTATGGTGGAGCTGAAGCTTTCTTT
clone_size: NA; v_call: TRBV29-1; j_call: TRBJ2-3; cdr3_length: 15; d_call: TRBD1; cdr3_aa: CSVPIGQGVTDTQYF; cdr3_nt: TGCAGCGTCCCGATCGGACAGGGGGTTACAGATACGCAGTATTTT
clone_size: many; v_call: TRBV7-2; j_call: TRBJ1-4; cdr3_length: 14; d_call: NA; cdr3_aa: CASSQGRGNEKLFF; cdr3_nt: TGTGCCAGCAGCCAAGGGAGGGGGAATGAAAAACTGTTTTTT
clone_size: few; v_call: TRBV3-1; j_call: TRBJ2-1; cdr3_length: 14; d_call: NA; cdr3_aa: CASSQVGGWNEQFF; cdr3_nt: TGTGCCAGCAGCCAAGTAGGGGGATGGAATGAGCAGTTCTTC
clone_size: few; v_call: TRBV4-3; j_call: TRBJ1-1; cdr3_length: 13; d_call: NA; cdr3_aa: CASSQAANTEAFF; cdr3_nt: TGCGCCAGCAGCCAAGCAGCGAACACTGAAGCTTTCTTT
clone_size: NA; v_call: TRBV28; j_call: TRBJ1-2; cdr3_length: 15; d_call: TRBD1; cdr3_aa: CASSLIQGRDYGYTF; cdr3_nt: TGTGCCAGCAGTTTAATACAGGGGCGCGACTATGGCTACACCTTC
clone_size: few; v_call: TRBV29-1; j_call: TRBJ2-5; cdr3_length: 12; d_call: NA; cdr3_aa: CSIGTDGETQYF; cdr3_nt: TGCAGCATCGGGACCGATGGAGAGACCCAGTACTTC
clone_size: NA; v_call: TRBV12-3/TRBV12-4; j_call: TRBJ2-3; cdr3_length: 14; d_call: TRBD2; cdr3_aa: CASSLREGPDTQYF; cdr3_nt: TGTGCCAGCAGTTTGCGGGAGGGGCCAGATACGCAGTATTTT
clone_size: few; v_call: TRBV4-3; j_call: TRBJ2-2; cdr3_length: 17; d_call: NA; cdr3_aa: CASSQDRAARNTGELFF; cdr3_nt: TGCGCCAGCAGCCAAGATCGTGCAGCGAGGAACACCGGGGAGCTGTTTTTT
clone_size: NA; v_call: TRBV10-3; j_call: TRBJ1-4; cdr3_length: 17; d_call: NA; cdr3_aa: CAISAGQGTTTNEKLFF; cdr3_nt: TGTGCCATCAGTGCTGGCCAGGGGACTACAACTAATGAAAAACTGTTTTTT
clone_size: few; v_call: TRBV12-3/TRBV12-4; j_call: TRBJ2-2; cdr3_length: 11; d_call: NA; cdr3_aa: CASSGSGELFF; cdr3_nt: TGTGCCAGCAGCGGGTCCGGGGAGCTGTTTTTT
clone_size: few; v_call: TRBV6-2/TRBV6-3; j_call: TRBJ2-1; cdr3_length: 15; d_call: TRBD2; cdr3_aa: CASTKRASGYNEQFF; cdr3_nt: TGTGCCAGCACCAAACGGGCTAGCGGGTACAATGAGCAGTTCTTC
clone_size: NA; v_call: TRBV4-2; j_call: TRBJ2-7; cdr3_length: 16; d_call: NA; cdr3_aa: CASSQEKETGYYEQYF; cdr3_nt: TGTGCCAGCAGCCAAGAAAAAGAAACAGGCTACTACGAGCAGTACTTC
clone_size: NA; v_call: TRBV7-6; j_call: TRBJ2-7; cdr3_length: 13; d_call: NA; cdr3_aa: CASSLVGHYEQYF; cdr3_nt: TGTGCCAGCAGCTTAGTGGGGCACTACGAGCAGTACTTC
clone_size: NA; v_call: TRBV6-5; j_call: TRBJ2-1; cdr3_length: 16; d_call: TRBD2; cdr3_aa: CASSLLAGGDPNEQFF; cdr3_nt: TGTGCCAGCAGTTTATTAGCGGGAGGGGATCCCAATGAGCAGTTCTTC
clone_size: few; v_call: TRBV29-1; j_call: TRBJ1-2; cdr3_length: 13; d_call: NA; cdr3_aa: CSATPAGSSGYTF; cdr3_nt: TGCAGCGCTACCCCGGCAGGGTCGAGTGGCTACACCTTC
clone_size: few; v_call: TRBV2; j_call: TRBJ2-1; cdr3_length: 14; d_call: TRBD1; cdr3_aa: CASSPRQGTDEQFF; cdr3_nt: TGTGCCAGCAGCCCTCGACAGGGAACGGATGAGCAGTTCTTC
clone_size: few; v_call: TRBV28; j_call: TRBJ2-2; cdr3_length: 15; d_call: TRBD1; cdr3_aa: CASRLGQQGTGELFF; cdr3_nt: TGTGCCAGCAGGCTGGGACAGCAGGGCACCGGGGAGCTGTTTTTT
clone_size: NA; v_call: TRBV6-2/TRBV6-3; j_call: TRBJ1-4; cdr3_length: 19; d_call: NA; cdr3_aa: CASSLALDGGAETNEKLFF; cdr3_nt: TGTGCCAGCAGTTTAGCGCTCGACGGGGGCGCGGAAACTAATGAAAAACTGTTTTTT
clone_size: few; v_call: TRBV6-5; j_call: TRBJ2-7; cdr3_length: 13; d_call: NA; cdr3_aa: CASGDRHLYEQYF; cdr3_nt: TGTGCCAGCGGAGACAGGCACCTCTACGAGCAGTACTTC
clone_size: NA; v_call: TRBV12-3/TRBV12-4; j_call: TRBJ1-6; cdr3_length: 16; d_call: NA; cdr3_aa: CASSLEGDSYNSPLHF; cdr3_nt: TGTGCCAGCAGTTTAGAGGGAGACTCCTATAATTCACCCCTCCACTTT
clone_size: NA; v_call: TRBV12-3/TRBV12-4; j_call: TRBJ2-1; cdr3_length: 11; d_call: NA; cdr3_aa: CASRLRNEQFF; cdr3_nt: TGTGCCAGCAGGTTGAGGAACGAGCAGTTCTTC
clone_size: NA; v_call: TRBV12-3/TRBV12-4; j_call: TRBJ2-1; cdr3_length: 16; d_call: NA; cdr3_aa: CASSSSIGSSYNEQFF; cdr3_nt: TGTGCCAGCAGTTCCAGTATTGGAAGCTCCTACAATGAGCAGTTCTTC
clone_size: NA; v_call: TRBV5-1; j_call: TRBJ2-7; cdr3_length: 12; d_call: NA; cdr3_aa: CASRTESREQYF; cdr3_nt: TGCGCCAGCAGAACCGAAAGCCGCGAGCAGTACTTC
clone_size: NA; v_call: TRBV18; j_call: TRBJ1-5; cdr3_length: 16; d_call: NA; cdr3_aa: CASSPTGSLLNQPQHF; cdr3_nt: TGTGCCAGCTCACCAACAGGGTCCCTCCTCAATCAGCCCCAGCATTTT
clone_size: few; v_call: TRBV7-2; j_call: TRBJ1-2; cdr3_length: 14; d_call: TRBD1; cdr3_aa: CASSSITGAYGYTF; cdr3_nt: TGTGCCAGCAGCTCAATTACAGGGGCCTATGGCTACACCTTC
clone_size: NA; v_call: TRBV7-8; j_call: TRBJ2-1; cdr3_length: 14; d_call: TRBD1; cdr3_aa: CASSLEPQGNEQFF; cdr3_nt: TGTGCCAGCAGCTTGGAGCCACAGGGGAATGAGCAGTTCTTC
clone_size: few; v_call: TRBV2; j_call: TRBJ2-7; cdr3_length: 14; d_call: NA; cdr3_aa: CASSSQGEGYEQYF; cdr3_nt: TGTGCCAGCAGTAGCCAGGGAGAGGGCTACGAGCAGTACTTC
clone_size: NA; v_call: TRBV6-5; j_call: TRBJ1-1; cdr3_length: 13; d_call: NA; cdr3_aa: CASRARVLAEAFF; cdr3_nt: TGTGCCAGCAGAGCGCGGGTTCTGGCTGAAGCTTTCTTT
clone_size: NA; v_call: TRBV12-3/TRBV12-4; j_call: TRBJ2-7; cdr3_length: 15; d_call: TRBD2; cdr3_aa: CASSPSGIRSYEQYF; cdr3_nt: TGTGCCAGCAGCCCCAGCGGGATCCGCTCCTACGAGCAGTACTTC
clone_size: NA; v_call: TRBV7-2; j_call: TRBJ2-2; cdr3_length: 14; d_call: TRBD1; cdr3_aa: CASSPDRGRRELFF; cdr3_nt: TGTGCCAGCAGCCCTGACAGGGGGCGAAGGGAGCTGTTTTTT
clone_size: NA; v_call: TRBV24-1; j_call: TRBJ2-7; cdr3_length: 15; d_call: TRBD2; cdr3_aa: CATSDSAGAGYEQYF; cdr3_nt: TGTGCCACCAGTGACTCAGCGGGAGCTGGTTACGAGCAGTACTTC
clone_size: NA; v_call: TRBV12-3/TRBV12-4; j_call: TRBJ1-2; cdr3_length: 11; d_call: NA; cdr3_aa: CASSYNYGYTF; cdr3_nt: TGTGCCAGCAGTTATAACTATGGCTACACCTTC
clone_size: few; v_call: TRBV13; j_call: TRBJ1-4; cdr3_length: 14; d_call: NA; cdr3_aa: CASSSPGDGEKLFF; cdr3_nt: TGTGCCAGCAGCTCCCCAGGGGATGGTGAAAAACTGTTTTTT
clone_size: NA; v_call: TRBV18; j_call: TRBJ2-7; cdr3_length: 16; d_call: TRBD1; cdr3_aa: CASSPPWTGGLHEQYF; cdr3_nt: TGTGCCAGCTCACCACCGTGGACAGGGGGCCTACACGAGCAGTACTTC
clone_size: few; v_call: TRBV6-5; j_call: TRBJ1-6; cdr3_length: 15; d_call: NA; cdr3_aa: CASRVLSSYNSPLHF; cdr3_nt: TGTGCCAGCAGAGTCCTGAGCTCCTATAATTCACCCCTCCACTTT
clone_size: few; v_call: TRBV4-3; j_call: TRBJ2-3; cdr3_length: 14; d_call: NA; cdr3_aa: CASSQGFSTDTQYF; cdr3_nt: TGCGCCAGCAGCCAAGGATTTTCCACAGATACGCAGTATTTT
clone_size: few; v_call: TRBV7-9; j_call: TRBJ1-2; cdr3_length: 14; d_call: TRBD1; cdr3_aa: CASSRGQANYGYTF; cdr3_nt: TGTGCCAGCAGTCGCGGACAGGCCAACTATGGCTACACCTTC
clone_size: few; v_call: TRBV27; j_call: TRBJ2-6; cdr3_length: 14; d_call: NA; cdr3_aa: CASSPLLGANVLTF; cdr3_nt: TGTGCCAGCAGTCCATTACTAGGGGCCAACGTCCTGACTTTC
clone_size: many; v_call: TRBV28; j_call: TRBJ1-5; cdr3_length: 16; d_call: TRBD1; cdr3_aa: CASSPLRTGSNQPQHF; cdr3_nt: TGTGCCAGCAGTCCCCTTCGGACAGGGAGTAATCAGCCCCAGCATTTT
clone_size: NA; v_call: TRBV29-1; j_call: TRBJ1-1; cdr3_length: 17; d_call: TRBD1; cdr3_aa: CSVDRGSGWGLNTEAFF; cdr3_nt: TGCAGCGTGGACAGGGGCTCGGGTTGGGGGTTAAACACTGAAGCTTTCTTT
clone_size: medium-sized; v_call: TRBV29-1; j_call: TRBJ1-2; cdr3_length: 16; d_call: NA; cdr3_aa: CSVEDLVESPNYGYTF; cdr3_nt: TGCAGCGTTGAAGATCTCGTGGAAAGCCCTAACTATGGCTACACCTTC
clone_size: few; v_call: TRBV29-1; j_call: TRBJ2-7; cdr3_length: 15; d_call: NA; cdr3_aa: CSVETPEDWDGEQYF; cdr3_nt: TGCAGCGTTGAAACCCCCGAGGACTGGGACGGGGAGCAGTACTTC
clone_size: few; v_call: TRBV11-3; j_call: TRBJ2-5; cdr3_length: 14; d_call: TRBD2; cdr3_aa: CASSLGLAAKTQYF; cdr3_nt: TGTGCCAGCAGCTTAGGGCTAGCGGCTAAGACCCAGTACTTC
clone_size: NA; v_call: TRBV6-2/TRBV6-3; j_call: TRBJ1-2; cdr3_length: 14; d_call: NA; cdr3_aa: CASSYYRGIYGYTF; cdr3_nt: TGTGCCAGCAGTTACTATAGAGGGATCTATGGCTACACCTTC
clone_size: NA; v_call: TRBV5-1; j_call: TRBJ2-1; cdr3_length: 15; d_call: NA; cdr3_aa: CASSSPGLMYNEQFF; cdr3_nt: TGCGCCAGCAGCTCGCCGGGACTTATGTACAATGAGCAGTTCTTC
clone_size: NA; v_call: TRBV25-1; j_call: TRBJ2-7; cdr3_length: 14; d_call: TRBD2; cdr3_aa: CAVQTSGIIYEQYF; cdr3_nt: TGTGCCGTACAGACTAGCGGCATTATTTACGAGCAGTACTTC
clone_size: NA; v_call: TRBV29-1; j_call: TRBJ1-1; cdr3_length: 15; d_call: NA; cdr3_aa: CSVDDSGRWDTEAFF; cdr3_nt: TGCAGCGTTGACGATTCGGGGCGTTGGGACACTGAAGCTTTCTTT
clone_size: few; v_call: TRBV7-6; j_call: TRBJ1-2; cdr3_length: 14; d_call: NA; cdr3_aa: CASSLARAPYGYTF; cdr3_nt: TGTGCCAGCAGCTTAGCGCGGGCTCCTTATGGCTACACCTTC